The rows below give T cell receptor beta chains drawn from one sample of a study of blood T cells in healthy people across ages. TCRdb reprocessed the 5' RACE reads with MiXCR, giving one entry per CDR3 protein. The sample lists 1.5 million to 1.9 million distinct CDR3 sequences; 40% to 45% were seen once. The sequencing input was blood. The source is a woman between 18 and 29 years old in good health. Both conserved end residues are part of each CDR3. D genes are given only for firm matches. A clone size is listed for some rows: how often the clone was seen (once, few, many), or a class if it is expanded.

V gene	J gene	clone size	D gene	CDR3 DNA	CDR3 protein
TRBV29-1	TRBJ1-5	NA	TRBD1	TGCAGCGACTTCCAGGGGGCCGGGAGTGGCAATCAGCCCCAGCATTTT	CSDFQGAGSGNQPQHF
TRBV10-3	TRBJ1-1	few	NA	TGTGCCATCATGGGGGCCCTTTCCACTGAAGCTTTCTTT	CAIMGALSTEAFF
TRBV6-2/TRBV6-3	TRBJ1-2	NA	TRBD1	TGTGCCAGCAGTTACAGATCTCCGGACAGGAACTATGGCTACACCTTC	CASSYRSPDRNYGYTF
TRBV7-9	TRBJ2-5	NA	NA	TGTGCCAGCAGCTCCGCCCGGGAACAAGAGACCCAGTACTTC	CASSSAREQETQYF
TRBV7-2	TRBJ1-2	NA	NA	TGTGCCAGCAGCTTATTGAAGGGCTATGGCTACACCTTC	CASSLLKGYGYTF
TRBV11-2	TRBJ2-7	NA	NA	TGTGCCAGCAGCTTAGAAACGTATTACAATGAGCAGTACTTC	CASSLETYYNEQYF
TRBV2	TRBJ1-3	NA	NA	TGTGCCAGCAGTGAAGAGGCGAGAGGAAACACCATATATTTT	CASSEEARGNTIYF
TRBV24-1	TRBJ2-1	NA	TRBD1	TGTGCCACCAGTGACACCGGGACAGGGACCTACAATGAGCAGTTCTTC	CATSDTGTGTYNEQFF
TRBV12-3/TRBV12-4	TRBJ1-5	NA	NA	TGTGCCAGCAGTTTGGGAGGGCCTTATCAGACCCAGCATTTT	CASSLGGPYQTQHF
TRBV6-5	TRBJ1-1	once	NA	TGTGCCAGCAGTTACTCGAGCACAGCGAACACTGAAGCTTTCTTT	CASSYSSTANTEAFF
TRBV12-3/TRBV12-4	TRBJ2-3	few	TRBD2	TGTGCCAGCAGCCGACTAGCGGGGGGGTTGACAGATACGCAGTATTTT	CASSRLAGGLTDTQYF
TRBV28	TRBJ1-4	NA	TRBD1	TGTGCCAGCAGACTGGACAGGGTCCGTGAAAAACTGTTTTTT	CASRLDRVREKLFF
TRBV5-1	TRBJ1-2	NA	TRBD1	TGCGCCAGCAGCTTGGGACAGGGGATCGGAATCTATGGCTACACCTTC	CASSLGQGIGIYGYTF
TRBV20-1	TRBJ2-3	NA	NA	TGCAGTGCTAGGATTCAGGGTACAGATACGCAGTATTTT	CSARIQGTDTQYF
TRBV6-5	TRBJ1-2	NA	NA	TGTGCCAGCAGTTATATGCAGGGTTTCTGGAACTATGGCTACACCTTC	CASSYMQGFWNYGYTF
TRBV4-3	TRBJ1-5	NA	NA	TGCGCCAGCAGCCAAGAACAGGCGCTTCGGCCCCAGCATTTT	CASSQEQALRPQHF
TRBV6-1	TRBJ1-5	NA	TRBD1	TGTGCCAGCAGAACCATTCCCGGGACAGGGCATCAGCCCCAGCATTTT	CASRTIPGTGHQPQHF
TRBV11-2	TRBJ2-7	many	NA	TGTGCCAGCAGCGAATCCCCCTCCTACGAGCAGTACTTC	CASSESPSYEQYF
TRBV20-1	TRBJ2-2	NA	TRBD1	TGCAGTGCTAGAGGGGACAGGGTAACCGGGGAGCTGTTTTTT	CSARGDRVTGELFF
TRBV30	TRBJ1-5	few	NA	TGTGCCTGGAGTGTAGCGGGGAGCAATCAGCCCCAGCATTTT	CAWSVAGSNQPQHF
TRBV4-1	TRBJ1-5	NA	NA	TGCGCCAGCAGCCAAGATGACACCTTTAGCAATCAGCCCCAGCATTTT	CASSQDDTFSNQPQHF
TRBV6-2/TRBV6-3	TRBJ1-5	few	NA	TGTGCCAGCAGTTCCCTGACAGGCAGCGCGGACCAGCCCCAGCATTTT	CASSSLTGSADQPQHF
TRBV7-2	TRBJ2-1	NA	TRBD2	TGTGCCAGCACCCTTAGGAGGTCCGGGGGGAAGATAAACAATGAGCAGTTCTTC	CASTLRRSGGKINNEQFF
TRBV6-5	TRBJ2-1	NA	TRBD2	TGTGCCAGCAGTCATTTACCCGGGACTACCAATGAGCAGTTCTTC	CASSHLPGTTNEQFF
TRBV28	TRBJ2-7	NA	TRBD1	TGTGCCAGCAGTCCTGCCGGGACAGGGGACGAGCAGTACTTC	CASSPAGTGDEQYF
TRBV7-8	TRBJ2-7	NA	TRBD1	TGTGCCAGCAGCATCGGGACAGGAGGCGAGCAGTACTTC	CASSIGTGGEQYF
TRBV4-3	TRBJ2-3	few	NA	TGCGCCAGCAGACTTCAGGTTTCCACAGATACGCAGTATTTT	CASRLQVSTDTQYF